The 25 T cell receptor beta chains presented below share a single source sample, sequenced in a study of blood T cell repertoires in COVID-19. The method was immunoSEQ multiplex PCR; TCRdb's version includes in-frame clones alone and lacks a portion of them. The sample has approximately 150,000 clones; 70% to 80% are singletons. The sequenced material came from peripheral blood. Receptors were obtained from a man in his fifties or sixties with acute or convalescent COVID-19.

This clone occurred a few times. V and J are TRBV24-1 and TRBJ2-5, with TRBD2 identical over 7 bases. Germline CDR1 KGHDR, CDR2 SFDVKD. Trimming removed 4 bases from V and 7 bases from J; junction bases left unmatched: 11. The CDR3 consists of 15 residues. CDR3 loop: CATSDRREGGGTQYF. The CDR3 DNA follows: TGTGCCACCAGTGACCGGAGGGAGGGAGGAGGGACCCAGTACTTC.

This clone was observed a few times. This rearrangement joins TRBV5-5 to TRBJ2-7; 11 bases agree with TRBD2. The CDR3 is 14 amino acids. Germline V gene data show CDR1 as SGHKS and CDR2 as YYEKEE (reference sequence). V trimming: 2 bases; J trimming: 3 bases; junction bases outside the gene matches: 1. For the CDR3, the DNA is TGTGCCAGCAGCTTTAGCGGGGGGGACTACGAGCAGTACTTC. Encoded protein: CASSFSGGDYEQYF. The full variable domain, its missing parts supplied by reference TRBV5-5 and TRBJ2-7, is DAGVTQSPTHLIKTRGQQVTLRCSPISGHKSVSWYQQVLGQGPQFIFQYYEKEERGRGNFPDRFSARQFPNYSSELNVNALLLGDSALYLCASSFSGGDYEQYFGPGTRLTVT.

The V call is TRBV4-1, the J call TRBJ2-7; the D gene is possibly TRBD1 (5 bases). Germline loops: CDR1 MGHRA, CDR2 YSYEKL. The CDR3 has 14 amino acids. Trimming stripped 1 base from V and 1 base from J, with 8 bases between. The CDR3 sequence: CASSQVAGSYEQYV. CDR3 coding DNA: TGCGCCAGCAGCCAAGTAGCAGGGTCCTACGAGCAGTACGTC.

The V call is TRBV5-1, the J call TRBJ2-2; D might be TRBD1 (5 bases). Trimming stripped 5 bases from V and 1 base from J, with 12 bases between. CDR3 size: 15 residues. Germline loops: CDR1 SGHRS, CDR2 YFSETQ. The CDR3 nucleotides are TGCGCCAGCAGTAAGACAGCGAAGAACACCGGGGAGCTGTTTTTT. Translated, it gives CASSKTAKNTGELFF. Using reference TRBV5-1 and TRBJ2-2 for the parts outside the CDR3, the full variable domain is KAGVTQTPRYLIKTRGQQVTLSCSPISGHRSVSWYQQTPGQGLQFLFEYFSETQRNKGNFPGRFSGRQFSNSRSEMNVSTLELGDSALYLCASSKTAKNTGELFFGEGSRLTVL.

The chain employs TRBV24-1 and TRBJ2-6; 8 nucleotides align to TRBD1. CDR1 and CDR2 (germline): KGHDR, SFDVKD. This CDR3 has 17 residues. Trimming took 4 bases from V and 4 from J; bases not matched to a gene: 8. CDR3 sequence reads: CATSEGQGPGGANVLTF. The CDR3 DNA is TGTGCCACCAGTGAAGGACAGGGCCCTGGGGGGGCCAACGTCCTGACTTTC.

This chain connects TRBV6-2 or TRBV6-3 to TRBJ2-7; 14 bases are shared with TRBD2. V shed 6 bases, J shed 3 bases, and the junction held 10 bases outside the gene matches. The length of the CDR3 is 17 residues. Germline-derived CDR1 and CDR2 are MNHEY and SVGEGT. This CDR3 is CASSPGTSGGLYYEQYF. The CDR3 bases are TGTGCCAGCAGCCCCGGGACTAGCGGGGGCCTTTACTACGAGCAGTACTTC.

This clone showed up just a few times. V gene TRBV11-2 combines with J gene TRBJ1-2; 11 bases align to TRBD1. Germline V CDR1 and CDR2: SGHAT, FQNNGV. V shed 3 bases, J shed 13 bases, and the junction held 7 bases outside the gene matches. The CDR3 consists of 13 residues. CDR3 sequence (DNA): TGTGCCAGCAGCTTGGCAGGACAGGGGGCCCCCACCTTC. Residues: CASSLAGQGAPTF. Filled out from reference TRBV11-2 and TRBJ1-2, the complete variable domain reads EAGVAQSPRYKIIEKRQSVAFWCNPISGHATLYWYQQILGQGPKLLIQFQNNGVVDDSQLPKDRFSAERLKGVDSTLKIQPAKLEDSAVYLCASSLAGQGAPTFGSGTRLTVV.

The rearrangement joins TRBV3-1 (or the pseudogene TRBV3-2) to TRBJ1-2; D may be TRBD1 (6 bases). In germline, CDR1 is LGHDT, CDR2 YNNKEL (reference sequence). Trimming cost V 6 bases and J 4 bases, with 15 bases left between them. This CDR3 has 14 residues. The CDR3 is CASRPSQGPYGYTF. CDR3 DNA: TGTGCCAGCAGGCCATCTCAGGGGCCCTATGGCTACACCTTC.

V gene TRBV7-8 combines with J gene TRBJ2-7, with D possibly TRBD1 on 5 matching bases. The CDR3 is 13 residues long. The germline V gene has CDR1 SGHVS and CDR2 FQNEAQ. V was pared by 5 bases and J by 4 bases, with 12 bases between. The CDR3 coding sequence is TGTGCCAGCAGCAGACAGAATATTTACGAGCAGTACTTC. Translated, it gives CASSRQNIYEQYF.

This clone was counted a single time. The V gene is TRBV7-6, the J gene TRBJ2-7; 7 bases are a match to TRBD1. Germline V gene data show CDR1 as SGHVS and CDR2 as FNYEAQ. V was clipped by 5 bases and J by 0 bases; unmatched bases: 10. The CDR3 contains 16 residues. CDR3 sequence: CASSIPTGHFSYEQYF. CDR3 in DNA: TGTGCCAGCAGCATCCCGACAGGGCACTTCTCCTACGAGCAGTACTTC.

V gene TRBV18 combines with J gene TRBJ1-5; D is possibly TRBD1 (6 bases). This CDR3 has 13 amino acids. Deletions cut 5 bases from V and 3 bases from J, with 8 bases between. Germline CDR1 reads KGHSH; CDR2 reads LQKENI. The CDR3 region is CASSRDTNQPQHF. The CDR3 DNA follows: TGTGCCAGCTCAAGGGACACCAATCAGCCCCAGCATTTT.

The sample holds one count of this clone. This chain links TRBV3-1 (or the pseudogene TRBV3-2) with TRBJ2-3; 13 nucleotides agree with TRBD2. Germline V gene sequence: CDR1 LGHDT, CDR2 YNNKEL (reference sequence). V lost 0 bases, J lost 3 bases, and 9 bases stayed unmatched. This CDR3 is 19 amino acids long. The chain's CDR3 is CASSQDSTSGGLGTDTQYF. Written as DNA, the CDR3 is TGTGCCAGCAGCCAAGATTCGACTAGCGGGGGGCTGGGAACAGATACGCAGTATTTT.

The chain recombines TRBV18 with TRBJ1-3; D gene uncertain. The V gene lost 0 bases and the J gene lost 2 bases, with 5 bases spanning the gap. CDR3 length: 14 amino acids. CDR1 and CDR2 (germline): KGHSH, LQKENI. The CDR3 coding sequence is TGTGCCAGCTCACCACCGGTAGCTGGAAACACCATATATTTT. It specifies CASSPPVAGNTIYF. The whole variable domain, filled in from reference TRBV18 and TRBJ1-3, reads NAGVMQNPRHLVRRRGQEARLRCSPMKGHSHVYWYRQLPEEGLKFMVYLQKENIIDESGMPKERFSAEFPKEGPSILRIQQVVRGDSAAYFCASSPPVAGNTIYFGEGSWLTVV.

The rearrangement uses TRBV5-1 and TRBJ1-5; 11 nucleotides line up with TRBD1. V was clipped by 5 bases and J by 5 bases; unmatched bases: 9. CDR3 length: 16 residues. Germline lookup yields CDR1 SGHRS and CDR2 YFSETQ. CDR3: CASSPGTGGYDQPQHF. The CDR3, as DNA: TGCGCCAGCAGTCCCGGGACAGGGGGGTACGATCAGCCCCAGCATTTT. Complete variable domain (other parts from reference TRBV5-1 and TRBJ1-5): KAGVTQTPRYLIKTRGQQVTLSCSPISGHRSVSWYQQTPGQGLQFLFEYFSETQRNKGNFPGRFSGRQFSNSRSEMNVSTLELGDSALYLCASSPGTGGYDQPQHFGDGTRLSIL.

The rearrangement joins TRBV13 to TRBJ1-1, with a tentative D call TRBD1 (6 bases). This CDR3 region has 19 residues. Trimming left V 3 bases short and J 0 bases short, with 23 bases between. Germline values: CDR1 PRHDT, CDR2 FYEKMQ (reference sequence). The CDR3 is CASSFNPNRERGMNTEAFF. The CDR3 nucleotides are TGTGCCAGCAGCTTTAATCCCAACCGCGAGAGGGGGATGAACACTGAAGCTTTCTTT.

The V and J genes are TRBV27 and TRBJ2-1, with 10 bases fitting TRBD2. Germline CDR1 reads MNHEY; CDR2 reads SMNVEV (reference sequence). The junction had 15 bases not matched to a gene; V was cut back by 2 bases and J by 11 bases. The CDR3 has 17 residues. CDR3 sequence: CASSLSGGAGKGGKQFF. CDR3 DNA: TGTGCCAGCAGTTTAAGCGGGGGGGCCGGTAAGGGTGGAAAGCAGTTCTTC.

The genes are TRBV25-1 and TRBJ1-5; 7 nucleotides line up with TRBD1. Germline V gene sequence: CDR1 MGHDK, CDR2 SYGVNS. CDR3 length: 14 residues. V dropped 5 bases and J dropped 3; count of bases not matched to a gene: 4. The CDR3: CASSRTGANQPQHF. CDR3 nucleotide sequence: TGTGCCAGCAGTCGTACAGGGGCCAATCAGCCCCAGCATTTT.

CDR3 nucleotides: TGTGCTAGTGGCTCCCCCCAGGACAGCTTGAACAATGAGCAGTTCTTC. Protein product: CASGSPQDSLNNEQFF. This chain links TRBV12-5 with TRBJ2-1, with D possibly being TRBD1 (6 bases). V gave up 6 bases and J gave up 5 bases, with 20 bases separating them. This CDR3 is 16 amino acids long. The germline gives CDR1 LGHNT, CDR2 FRNRAP.

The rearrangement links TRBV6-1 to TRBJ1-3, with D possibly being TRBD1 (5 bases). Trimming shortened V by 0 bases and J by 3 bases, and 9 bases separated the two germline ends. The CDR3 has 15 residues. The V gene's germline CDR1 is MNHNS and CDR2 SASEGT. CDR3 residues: CASSEAGGSGNTIYF. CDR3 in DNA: TGTGCCAGCAGTGAAGCGGGGGGAAGTGGAAACACCATATATTTT.

The CDR3 loop reads CASSSGEQGSEKLFF. The CDR3, as DNA: TGTGCCAGCAGTTCCGGGGAGCAGGGGAGCGAAAAACTGTTTTTT. The chain joins TRBV28 to TRBJ1-4, with D possibly TRBD1 on 6 matching bases. Germline CDR1 and CDR2: MDHEN and SYDVKM. Trimming pared 4 bases from V and 8 bases from J, leaving 17 bases between. The CDR3 totals 15 residues.

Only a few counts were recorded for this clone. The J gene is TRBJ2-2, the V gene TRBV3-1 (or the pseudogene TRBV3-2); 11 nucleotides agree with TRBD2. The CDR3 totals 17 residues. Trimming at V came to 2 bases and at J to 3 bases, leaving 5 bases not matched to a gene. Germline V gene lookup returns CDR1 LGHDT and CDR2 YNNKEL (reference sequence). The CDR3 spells CASSQFSGGADTGELFF. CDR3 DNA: TGTGCCAGCAGCCAATTTAGCGGGGGGGCGGACACCGGGGAGCTGTTTTTT.

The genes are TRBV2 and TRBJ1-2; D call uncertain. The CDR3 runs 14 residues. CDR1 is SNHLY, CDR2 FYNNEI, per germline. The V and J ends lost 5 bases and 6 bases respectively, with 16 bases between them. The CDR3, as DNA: TGTGCCAGCAGTAGAGGCGGGGAAAGGGATGGCTACACCTTC. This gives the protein CASSRGGERDGYTF.

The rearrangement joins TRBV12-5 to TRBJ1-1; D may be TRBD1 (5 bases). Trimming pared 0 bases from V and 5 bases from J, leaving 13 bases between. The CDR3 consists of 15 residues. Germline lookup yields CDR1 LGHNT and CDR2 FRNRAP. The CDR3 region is CASGLVGEGRTEAFF. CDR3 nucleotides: TGTGCTAGTGGTTTGGTAGGGGAGGGGCGGACTGAAGCTTTCTTT. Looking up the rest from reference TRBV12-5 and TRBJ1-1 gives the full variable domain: DARVTQTPRHKVTEMGQEVTMRCQPILGHNTVFWYRQTMMQGLELLAYFRNRAPLDDSGMPKDRFSAEMPDATLATLKIQPSEPRDSAVYFCASGLVGEGRTEAFFGQGTRLTVV.

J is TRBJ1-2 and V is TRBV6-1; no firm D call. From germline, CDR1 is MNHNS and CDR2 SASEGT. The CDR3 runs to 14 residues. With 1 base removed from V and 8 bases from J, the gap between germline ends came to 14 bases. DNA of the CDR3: TGTGCCAGCAGTGAAGTTGGAGGCAGTAGGGGCTACACCTTC. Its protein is CASSEVGGSRGYTF.

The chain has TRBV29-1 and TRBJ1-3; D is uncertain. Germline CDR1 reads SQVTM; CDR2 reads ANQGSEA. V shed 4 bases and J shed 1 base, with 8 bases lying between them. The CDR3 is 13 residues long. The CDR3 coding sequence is TGCAGCGTTGCTTTCGGGTCTGGAAACACCATATATTTT. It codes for CSVAFGSGNTIYF.